This T cell receptor (beta chain) is drawn from a study of cytomegalovirus exposure and HLA in healthy donors. PCR amplification relied on 60 Vbeta primers (plus 13 Jbeta primers). The repertoire was sequenced with immunoSEQ multiplex PCR; TCRdb's copy has only in-frame clones and lacks some. The sample carries 150,000 to 200,000 clones, approximately 84% recorded once. Only one count was recorded for this clone. Germline V gene lookup returns CDR1 SGDLS and CDR2 YYNGEE. CDR3 length: 14 amino acids. The V end lost 0 bases, the J end lost 7 bases, and 14 bases lay between the germline ends. This rearrangement joins TRBV9 to TRBJ2-7; no clear D gene. The sequence was obtained from a man aged 18 to 30 in good health and CMV-seropositive. Sequenced: PBMCs. For the CDR3, the DNA is TGTGCCAGCAGCGTAGGCTCTAAACAGTCAGAGCAGTACTTC. As protein: CASSVGSKQSEQYF.